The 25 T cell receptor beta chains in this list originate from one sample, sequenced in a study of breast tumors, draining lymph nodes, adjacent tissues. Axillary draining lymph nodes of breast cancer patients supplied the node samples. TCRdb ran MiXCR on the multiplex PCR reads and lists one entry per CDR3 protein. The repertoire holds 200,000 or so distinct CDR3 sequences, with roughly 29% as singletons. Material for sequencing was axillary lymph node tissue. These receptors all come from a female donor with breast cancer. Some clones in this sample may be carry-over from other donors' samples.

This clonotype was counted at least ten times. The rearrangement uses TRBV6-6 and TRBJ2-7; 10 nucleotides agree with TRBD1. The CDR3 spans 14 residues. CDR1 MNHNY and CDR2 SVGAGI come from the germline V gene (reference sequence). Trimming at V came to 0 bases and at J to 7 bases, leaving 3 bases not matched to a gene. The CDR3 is CASSYSRGQGEQYF. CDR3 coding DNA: TGTGCCAGCAGTTACTCGAGGGGACAGGGGGAGCAGTACTTC.

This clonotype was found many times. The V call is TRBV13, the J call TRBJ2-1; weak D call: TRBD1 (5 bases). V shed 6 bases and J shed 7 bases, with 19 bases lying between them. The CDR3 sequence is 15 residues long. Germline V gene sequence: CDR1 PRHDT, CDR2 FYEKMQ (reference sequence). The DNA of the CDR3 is TGTGCCAGCAGACCAGGGCTCTCGGCAGAGAATGAGCAGTTCTTC. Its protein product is CASRPGLSAENEQFF.

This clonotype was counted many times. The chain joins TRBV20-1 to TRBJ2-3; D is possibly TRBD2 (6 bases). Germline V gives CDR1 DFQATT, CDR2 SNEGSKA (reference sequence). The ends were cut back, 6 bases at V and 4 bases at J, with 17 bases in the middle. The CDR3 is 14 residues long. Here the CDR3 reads CSAHGTLTSDTQYF. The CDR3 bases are TGCAGTGCACACGGGACTCTCACTTCAGATACGCAGTATTTT.

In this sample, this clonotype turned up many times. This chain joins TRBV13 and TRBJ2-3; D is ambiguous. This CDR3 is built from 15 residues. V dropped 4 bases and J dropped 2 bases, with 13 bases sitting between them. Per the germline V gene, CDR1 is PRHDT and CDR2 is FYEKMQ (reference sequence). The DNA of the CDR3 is TGTGCCAGCAGCTCCCTCCTGCTAGACACAGATACGCAGTATTTT. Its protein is CASSSLLLDTDTQYF.

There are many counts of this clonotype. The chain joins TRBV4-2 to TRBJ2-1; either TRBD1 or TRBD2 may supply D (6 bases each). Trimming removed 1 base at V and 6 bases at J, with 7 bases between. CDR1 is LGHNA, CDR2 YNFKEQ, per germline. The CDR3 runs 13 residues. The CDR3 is CASSQGGANEQFF. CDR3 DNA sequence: TGTGCCAGCAGCCAAGGGGGGGCCAATGAGCAGTTCTTC.

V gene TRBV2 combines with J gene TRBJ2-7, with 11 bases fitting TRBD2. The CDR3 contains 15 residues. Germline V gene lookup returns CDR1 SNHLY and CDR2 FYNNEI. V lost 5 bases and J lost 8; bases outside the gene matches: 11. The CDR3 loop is CASSSLVSGGAKQYF. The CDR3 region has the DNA TGTGCCAGCAGTTCCCTCGTTAGCGGGGGGGCAAAGCAGTACTTC.

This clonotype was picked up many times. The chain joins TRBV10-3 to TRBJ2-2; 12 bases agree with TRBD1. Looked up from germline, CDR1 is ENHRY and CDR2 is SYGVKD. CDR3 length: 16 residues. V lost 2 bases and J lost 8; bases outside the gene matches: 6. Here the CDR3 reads CAISETGQGAIGELFF. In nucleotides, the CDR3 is TGTGCCATCAGTGAGACGGGACAGGGGGCAATTGGGGAGCTGTTTTTT.

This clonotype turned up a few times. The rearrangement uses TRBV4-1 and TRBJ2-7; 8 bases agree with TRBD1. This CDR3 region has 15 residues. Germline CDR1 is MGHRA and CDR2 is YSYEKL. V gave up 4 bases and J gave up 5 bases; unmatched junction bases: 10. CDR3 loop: CASSLLPDRDDEQYF. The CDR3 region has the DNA TGCGCCAGCAGCCTCCTCCCGGACAGGGACGACGAGCAGTACTTC.

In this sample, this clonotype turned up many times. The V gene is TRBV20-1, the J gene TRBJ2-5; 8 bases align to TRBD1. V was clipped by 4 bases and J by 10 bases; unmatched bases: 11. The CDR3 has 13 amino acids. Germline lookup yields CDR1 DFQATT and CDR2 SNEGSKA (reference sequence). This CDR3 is CSATPSRQGIQYF. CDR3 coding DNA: TGCAGTGCTACCCCCAGCCGACAGGGGATCCAGTACTTC.

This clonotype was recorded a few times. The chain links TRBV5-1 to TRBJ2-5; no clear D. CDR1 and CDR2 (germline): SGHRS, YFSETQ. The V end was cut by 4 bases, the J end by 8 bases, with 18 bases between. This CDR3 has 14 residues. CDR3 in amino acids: CASSQSRGSDTQYF. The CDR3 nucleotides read TGCGCCAGCAGCCAATCACGAGGTTCAGACACCCAGTACTTC.

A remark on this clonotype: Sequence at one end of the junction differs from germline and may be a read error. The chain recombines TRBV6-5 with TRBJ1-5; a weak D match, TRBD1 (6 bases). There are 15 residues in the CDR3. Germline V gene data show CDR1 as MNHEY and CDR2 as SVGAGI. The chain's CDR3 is CASSHSGTPTQPQHF. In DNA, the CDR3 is TGTGCCAGCAGTCACTCGGGGACACCCACTCAGCCCCAGCATTTT.

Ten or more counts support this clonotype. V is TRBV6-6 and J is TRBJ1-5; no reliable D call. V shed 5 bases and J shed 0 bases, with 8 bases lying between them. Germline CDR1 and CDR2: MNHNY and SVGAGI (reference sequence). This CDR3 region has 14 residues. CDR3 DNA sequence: TGTGCCAGCAGTCGGACGGATAGCAATCAGCCCCAGCATTTT. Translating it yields CASSRTDSNQPQHF.

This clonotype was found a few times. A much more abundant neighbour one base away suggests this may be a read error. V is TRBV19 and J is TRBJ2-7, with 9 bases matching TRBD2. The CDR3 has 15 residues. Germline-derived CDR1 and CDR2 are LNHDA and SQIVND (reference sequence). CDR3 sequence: CASSISLAGDYGQYF. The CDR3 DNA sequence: TGTGCCAGTAGTATTAGTTTAGCGGGAGACTACGGGCAGTACTTC.

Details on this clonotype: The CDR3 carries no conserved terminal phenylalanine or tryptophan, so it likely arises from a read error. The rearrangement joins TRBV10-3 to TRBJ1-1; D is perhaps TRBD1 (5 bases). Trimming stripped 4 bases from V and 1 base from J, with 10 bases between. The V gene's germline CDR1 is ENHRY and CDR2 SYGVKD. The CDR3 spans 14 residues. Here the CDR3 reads CAISVGQSNTEAFL. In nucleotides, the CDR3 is TGTGCCATCAGTGTGGGGCAGTCGAACACTGAAGCTTTCCTT.

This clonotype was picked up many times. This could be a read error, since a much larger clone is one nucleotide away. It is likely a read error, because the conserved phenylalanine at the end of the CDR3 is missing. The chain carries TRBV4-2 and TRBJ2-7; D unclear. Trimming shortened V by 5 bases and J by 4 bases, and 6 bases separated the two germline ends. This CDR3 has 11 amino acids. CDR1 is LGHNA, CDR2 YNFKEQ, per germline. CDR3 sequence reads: CASSNAYEQYL. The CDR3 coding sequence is TGTGCCAGCAGCAATGCATACGAGCAGTACCTC.

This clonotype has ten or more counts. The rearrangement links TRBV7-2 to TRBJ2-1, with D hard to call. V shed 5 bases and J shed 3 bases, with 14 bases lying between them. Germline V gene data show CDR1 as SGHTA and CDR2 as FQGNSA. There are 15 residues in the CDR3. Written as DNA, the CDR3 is TGTGCCAGCAGCAATCTAGAGGCTTACTACAATGAGCAGTTCTTC. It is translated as CASSNLEAYYNEQFF. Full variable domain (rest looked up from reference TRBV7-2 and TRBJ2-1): GAGVSQSPSNKVTEKGKDVELRCDPISGHTALYWYRQSLGQGLEFLIYFQGNSAPDKSGLPSDRFSAERTGGSVSTLTIQRTQQEDSAVYLCASSNLEAYYNEQFFGPGTRLTVL.

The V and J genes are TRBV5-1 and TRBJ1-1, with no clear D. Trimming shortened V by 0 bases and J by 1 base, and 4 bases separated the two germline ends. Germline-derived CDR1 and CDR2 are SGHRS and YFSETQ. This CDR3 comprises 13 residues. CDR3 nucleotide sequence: TGCGCCAGCAGCTTGGGACCGAACACTGAAGCTTTCTTT. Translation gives CASSLGPNTEAFF.

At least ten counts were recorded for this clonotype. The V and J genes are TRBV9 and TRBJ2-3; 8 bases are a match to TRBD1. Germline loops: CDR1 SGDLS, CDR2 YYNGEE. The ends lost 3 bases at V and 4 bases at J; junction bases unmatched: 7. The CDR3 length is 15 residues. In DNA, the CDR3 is TGTGCCAGCAGCGAGACACCGGGACAGGCAGATACGCAGTATTTT. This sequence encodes CASSETPGQADTQYF.

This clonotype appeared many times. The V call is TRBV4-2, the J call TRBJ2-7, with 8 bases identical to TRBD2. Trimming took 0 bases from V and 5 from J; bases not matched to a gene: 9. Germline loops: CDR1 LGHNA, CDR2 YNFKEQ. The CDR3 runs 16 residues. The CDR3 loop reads CASSQDPGLGANEQYF. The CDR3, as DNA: TGTGCCAGCAGCCAAGACCCGGGACTAGGGGCCAACGAGCAGTACTTC.

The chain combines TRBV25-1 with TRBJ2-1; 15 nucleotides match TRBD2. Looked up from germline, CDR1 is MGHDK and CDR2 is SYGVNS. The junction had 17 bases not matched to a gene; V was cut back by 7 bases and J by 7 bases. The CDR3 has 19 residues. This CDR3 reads CASKSPGLAGGPKANEQFF. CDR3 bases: TGTGCCAGCAAGTCCCCGGGACTAGCGGGAGGCCCAAAAGCGAATGAGCAGTTCTTC.

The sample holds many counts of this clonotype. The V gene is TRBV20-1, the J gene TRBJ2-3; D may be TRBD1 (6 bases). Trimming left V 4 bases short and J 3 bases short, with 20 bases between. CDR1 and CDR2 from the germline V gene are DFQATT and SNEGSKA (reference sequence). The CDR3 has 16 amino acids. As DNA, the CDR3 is TGCAGTGCTACCGGGACATTCGGGCTAGGTACAGATACGCAGTATTTT. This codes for CSATGTFGLGTDTQYF.

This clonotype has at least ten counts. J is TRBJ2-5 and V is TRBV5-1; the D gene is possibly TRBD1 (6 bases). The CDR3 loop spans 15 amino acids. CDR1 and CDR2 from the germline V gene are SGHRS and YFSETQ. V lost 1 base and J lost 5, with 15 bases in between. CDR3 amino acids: CASSLRTASGETQYF. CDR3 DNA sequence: TGCGCCAGCAGCTTGCGGACAGCCTCGGGGGAGACCCAGTACTTC.

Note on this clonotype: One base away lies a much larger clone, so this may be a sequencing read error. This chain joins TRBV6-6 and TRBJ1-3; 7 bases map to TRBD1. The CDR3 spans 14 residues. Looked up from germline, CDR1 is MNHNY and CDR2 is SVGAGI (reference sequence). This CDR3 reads CASSARQGGDTICF. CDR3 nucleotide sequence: TGTGCCAGCAGTGCTCGACAGGGAGGGGACACCATATGTTTT.

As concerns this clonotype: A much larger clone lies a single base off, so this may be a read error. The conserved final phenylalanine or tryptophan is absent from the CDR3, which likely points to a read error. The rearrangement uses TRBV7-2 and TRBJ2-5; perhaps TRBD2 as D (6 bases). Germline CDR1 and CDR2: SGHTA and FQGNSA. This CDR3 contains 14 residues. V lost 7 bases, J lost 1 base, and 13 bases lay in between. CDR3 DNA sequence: TGTGCCAGCACCACCCGGGGGATCCAAGAGACCCAGTACCTC. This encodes CASTTRGIQETQYL.

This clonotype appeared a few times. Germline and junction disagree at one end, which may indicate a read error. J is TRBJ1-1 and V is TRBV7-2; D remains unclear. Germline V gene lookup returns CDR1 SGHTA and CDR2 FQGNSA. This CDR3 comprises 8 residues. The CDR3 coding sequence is TGTGCCAGCAGCTTATTCTCCTTT. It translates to CASSLFSF.